This T cell receptor (beta chain) comes out of a study of T cell responses to AZD1222 COVID-19 vaccine. In the case of this clone: The antigen is not known.

Clones were sequenced by immunoSEQ multiplex PCR, and TCRdb holds only the in-frame ones, with some missing. This repertoire shows 75,000 to 95,000 clones, roughly nine tenths found once; its top ten account for 4.2%. General study findings and limits: Spike-wide coverage was observed for vaccine-associated CD4 TCRs, with dominant responses at 160-218 and 743-854. At study baseline, merely several AZD1222 recipients were seropositive. Repertoires were obtained solely post-peak T cell response.

This CDR3 region has 13 residues. Germline CDR1 reads SNHLY; CDR2 reads FYNNEI. V was trimmed by 5 bases and J by 9 bases, leaving 16 bases between them. The receptor was isolated from an adult in good health. The chain carries TRBV2 and TRBJ1-2; possible D gene TRBD1, 6 bases. The sequencing here drew on peripheral blood, taken on day 0 of AZD1222 vaccination. The CDR3 protein is CASSPGAGGSYTF. For the CDR3, the DNA is TGTGCCAGCAGTCCAGGGGCGGGGGGTAGCTACACCTTC.